The subject of this entry is one T cell receptor (beta chain). The sample belongs to a study of blood T cell repertoires in COVID-19. Whole-study context: The United States, Italy and Spain were the sources of the acute and convalescent COVID-19 samples.

As originally analysed: Reference gene primer amplification gave nucleated cell count estimates. Sequenced by immunoSEQ multiplex PCR; TCRdb stores in-frame clones only, minus some. Clone size and the V and J calls come from that table; the DNA yielded D and trimming. The data hold about 16,000 clones, with 80% to 90% observed a single time. With 6 bases removed from V and 0 bases from J, the gap between germline ends came to 11 bases. There are 14 residues in the CDR3. Germline assignment: CDR1 MNHEY and CDR2 SVGAGI. The clonotype was recovered from a man in his sixties with acute or convalescent COVID-19. The sequencing input was peripheral blood. The chain carries TRBV6-5 and TRBJ1-1; maybe TRBD1 (6 bases). Here the CDR3 reads CASSHGQMNTEAFF. CDR3 coding DNA: TGTGCCAGCAGCCACGGACAGATGAACACTGAAGCTTTCTTT.